The 30 T cell receptor beta chains reported below all come from one sample, sequenced in a study of T cell repertoires in cytomegalovirus infection (dated by TCRdb to between 2019 and 2020). These TCRs' antigens remain unknown. Sequenced on an Illumina HiSeq 1500. TCRdb redid the processing of the public reads, applying fastp at Q25 and MiXCR, and retained in-frame beta chains. Merged by CDR3 protein, the rows form single entries marked with the most common genes and DNA. The sample has around 900,000 distinct CDR3 sequences on record, around 30% of them singletons. The ten largest make up around 15% of the sample. Explained via the paper, the treatment or condition label denotes: in vitro stimulation with specific CMV peptide epitopes to enrich CMV-specific T cells. The sample in question was cultured CD8+ T cells from PBMCs, obtained from culture after CMV antigen stimulation. The receptor set was obtained from a human donor in good health (CMV status not recorded). Some clones in this sample may be carry-over from other donors' samples.

V is TRBV10-3 and J is TRBJ2-3; D is possibly TRBD2 (6 bases). Trimming removed 0 bases from V and 2 bases from J, with 18 bases in between. Germline CDR1 and CDR2: ENHRY and SYGVKD. The CDR3 sequence is 18 residues long. The CDR3 spells CAISESTWDSDTTDTQYF. The CDR3 DNA reads as TGTGCCATCAGTGAGTCGACCTGGGACTCGGATACCACAGATACGCAGTATTTT.

This clonotype was found many times. The gene calls are TRBV12-3 or TRBV12-4 and TRBJ2-1, with TRBD1 as a possible D gene (5 bases). V lost 5 bases to trimming and J lost 4 bases, with 18 bases between them. The CDR3 contains 16 residues. The CDR3 sequence is CASSPTDPDSYNEQFF. Written as DNA, the CDR3 is TGTGCCAGCAGTCCTACCGACCCAGACAGTTACAATGAGCAGTTCTTC.

This clonotype was found a few times. This sequence joins TRBV7-9 and TRBJ1-6, with TRBD1 matching over 9 bases. The CDR3 is 14 residues long. J was trimmed by 8 bases and V by 6 bases; bases with no gene match: 5. Germline V lookup: CDR1 SEHNR, CDR2 FQNEAQ (reference sequence). The DNA for the CDR3 is TGTGCCAGCAGACCAACAGGGGGCTATTCACCCCTCCACTTT. Protein product: CASRPTGGYSPLHF. Looking up the rest from reference TRBV7-9 and TRBJ1-6 gives the full variable domain: DTGVSQNPRHKITKRGQNVTFRCDPISEHNRLYWYRQTLGQGPEFLTYFQNEAQLEKSRLLSDRFSAERPKGSFSTLEIQRTEQGDSAMYLCASRPTGGYSPLHFGNGTRLTVT.

Only a few counts were recorded for this clonotype. J is TRBJ1-2 and V is TRBV27, with unresolved D. Trimming removed 7 bases from V and 4 bases from J, with 16 bases in between. CDR1 and CDR2 from the germline V gene are MNHEY and SMNVEV (reference sequence). The CDR3 is 14 amino acids. As DNA, the CDR3 is TGTGCCAGCACCCGGGCCGGATGGAGCTATGGCTACACCTTC. Its translation is CASTRAGWSYGYTF.

This clonotype was seen only a few times. The CDR3 bases are TGTGCCAGCAGTGTAGGACAGCTCAGCTCCTACGAGCAGTACTTC. Translated, it gives CASSVGQLSSYEQYF. The chain carries TRBV6-6 and TRBJ2-7, with TRBD1 as a possible D gene (6 bases). The V end lost 5 bases, the J end lost 0 bases, and 14 bases lay between the germline ends. The germline V gene has CDR1 MNHNY and CDR2 SVGAGI (reference sequence). The CDR3 has 15 amino acids.

This chain connects TRBV5-4 to TRBJ2-1, with D hard to call. With 2 bases removed from V and 9 bases from J, the gap between germline ends came to 9 bases. This CDR3 contains 12 residues. CDR1 is SGHNT and CDR2 is YYREEE in the germline V gene (reference sequence). In nucleotides, the CDR3 is TGTGCCAGCAGCTTTGGAGAACCTGAGCAGTTCTTC. This translates into CASSFGEPEQFF.

About this clonotype: A much larger clone differs from this one at a single base, so this may be a read error. The chain has TRBV7-9 and TRBJ2-5, with D possibly TRBD2 on 6 matching bases. The germline V gene encodes CDR1 SEHNR and CDR2 FQNEAQ (reference sequence). The CDR3 loop spans 15 amino acids. The CDR3 DNA reads TGTGTCAGCAGCTTAGCGTGGGGGGAAGGAGAGACCCAGTACTTC. It codes for CVSSLAWGEGETQYF.

The chain couples TRBV10-2 to TRBJ1-1; D remains ambiguous. The V end lost 2 bases, the J end lost 0 bases, and 10 bases lay between the germline ends. Germline V CDR1 and CDR2: WSHSY, SAAADI. The CDR3 runs 15 residues. The CDR3 DNA is TGCGCCAGCAGTGAGACTGTCCTGATGAACACTGAAGCTTTCTTT. Translation gives CASSETVLMNTEAFF.

This clonotype was counted only a few times. The chain links TRBV7-9 to TRBJ1-1, with D maybe TRBD1 (6 bases). The germline V gene encodes CDR1 SEHNR and CDR2 FQNEAQ (reference sequence). V lost 5 bases and J lost 2, with 12 bases in between. CDR3 size: 14 residues. The CDR3 protein is CASSTQQGNTEAFF. The CDR3 bases are TGTGCCAGCAGCACGCAACAGGGTAACACTGAAGCTTTCTTT.

The rearrangement links TRBV4-1 to TRBJ2-7, with a possible D match to TRBD2 (6 bases). The CDR3 contains 16 residues. V lost 1 base to trimming and J lost 2 bases, with 15 bases between them. Germline V gives CDR1 MGHRA, CDR2 YSYEKL. The CDR3, as DNA: TGCGCCAGCAGCCAAGTCCGCGGGGCCGGTACCTACGAGCAGTACTTC. Translation gives CASSQVRGAGTYEQYF.

The chain is built from TRBV29-1 and TRBJ1-1; D gene ambiguous. V dropped 6 bases and J dropped 9 bases, with 11 bases sitting between them. CDR3 size: 10 residues. CDR1 and CDR2 (germline): SQVTM, ANQGSEA. CDR3 nucleotide sequence: TGCAGCGTAGACCCCGGACAAGCTTTCTTT. This gives the protein CSVDPGQAFF. The whole variable domain, remainder taken from reference TRBV29-1 and TRBJ1-1, is SAVISQKPSRDICQRGTSLTIQCQVDSQVTMMFWYRQQPGQSLTLIATANQGSEATYESGFVIDKFPISRPNLTFSTLTVSNMSPEDSSIYLCSVDPGQAFFGQGTRLTVV.

This clonotype has just a few counts. V usage is TRBV27 and J usage is TRBJ1-1; a weak D match, TRBD1 (5 bases). The CDR3 is 15 residues long. From germline, CDR1 is MNHEY and CDR2 SMNVEV (reference sequence). V was pared by 0 bases and J by 5 bases, with 13 bases between. In DNA, the CDR3 is TGTGCCAGCAGTTTATCCTCCCGAGGGGCAACTGAAGCTTTCTTT. Translation: CASSLSSRGATEAFF.

This chain connects TRBV27 to TRBJ2-1; D may be TRBD2 (6 bases). The CDR3 covers 14 residues. The germline CDR1 and CDR2 sequences are MNHEY and SMNVEV (reference sequence). V was cut by 10 bases and J by 5 bases, with 18 bases left in between. Here the CDR3 reads CATWSSGVNNEQFF. The CDR3 bases are TGTGCCACCTGGAGTAGCGGTGTAAACAATGAGCAGTTCTTC.

The rearrangement uses TRBV27 and TRBJ1-2; 7 bases map to TRBD1. CDR1 and CDR2 from the germline V gene are MNHEY and SMNVEV (reference sequence). CDR3 length: 14 residues. Germline trimming cut 3 bases from V and 7 bases from J; bases unmatched to any gene: 8. Here the CDR3 DNA reads TGTGCCAGCAGTTTCGGAGGGGGCGTAGGTGGCTACACCTTC. This codes for CASSFGGGVGGYTF.

This clonotype was detected many times. The chain employs TRBV7-2 and TRBJ2-1, with D tentatively TRBD2 (5 bases). The V end was cut by 2 bases, the J end by 6 bases, with 14 bases between. The CDR3 loop spans 15 amino acids. Germline CDR1 SGHTA, CDR2 FQGNSA. CDR3 DNA: TGTGCCAGCAGCTTAACCGCCGGAGGAGGCAATGAGCAGTTCTTC. Translating gives CASSLTAGGGNEQFF.

Of note for this clonotype: At one of its ends the junction is not consistent with the germline gene, which may arise from a read error. The chain couples TRBV7-9 to TRBJ2-5; unclear D gene. Per germline, CDR1 SEHNR and CDR2 FQNEAQ (reference sequence). This CDR3 spans 11 amino acids. DNA for the CDR3: TGTGCCAACAGCTTGAGGGAGACCCAGTACTTC. Translation: CANSLRETQYF.

This chain links TRBV14 with TRBJ2-1, with D perhaps given as TRBD1 or TRBD2 (5 bases each). Per germline, CDR1 SGHDN and CDR2 FVKESK. The V end was cut by 8 bases, the J end by 7 bases, with 15 bases between. The CDR3 runs 13 residues. CDR3 sequence (DNA): TGTGCCAGCCGACGGGGCGGGCCAAATGAGCAGTTCTTC. It is translated as CASRRGGPNEQFF.

Ten or more counts support this clonotype. This chain links TRBV7-2 with TRBJ2-5, with 9 positions matching TRBD1. V was pared by 5 bases and J by 5 bases, with 9 bases of the junction left unmatched. This CDR3 region has 15 residues. Per germline, CDR1 SGHTA and CDR2 FQGNSA. The CDR3 here is CASSHRDRDRETQYF. The CDR3 nucleotides read TGTGCCAGCAGCCACCGGGACAGGGATCGGGAGACCCAGTACTTC.

This clonotype turned up a few times. The chain uses TRBV7-9 and TRBJ1-1, with D maybe TRBD1 (6 bases). Germline V lookup: CDR1 SEHNR, CDR2 FQNEAQ (reference sequence). There are 15 residues in the CDR3. V dropped 7 bases and J dropped 0 bases, with 15 bases sitting between them. CDR3 sequence reads: CASNAITGLNTEAFF. The DNA of the CDR3 is TGTGCCAGCAACGCTATCACAGGGTTGAACACTGAAGCTTTCTTT.

This clonotype came up a few times. The chain is built from TRBV7-2 and TRBJ2-1; 8 bases are a match to TRBD2. This CDR3 is built from 15 residues. CDR1 is SGHTA and CDR2 is FQGNSA in the germline V gene. Trimming cost V 2 bases and J 9 bases; bases outside gene matches: 9. CDR3 sequence (DNA): TGTGCCAGCAGCTTAAGGAACGGGGGGGCAGGTGAGCAGTTCTTC. It codes for CASSLRNGGAGEQFF.

The chain recombines TRBV20-1 with TRBJ2-7; D is possibly TRBD1 or TRBD2 (5 bases each). The CDR3 consists of 13 residues. CDR1 DFQATT and CDR2 SNEGSKA come from the germline V gene (reference sequence). CDR3 DNA sequence: TGCATCGACCGGGACCACGGATCCTACGAGCAGTACTTC. Its translation: CIDRDHGSYEQYF.

There are a few counts of this clonotype. The chain carries TRBV25-1 and TRBJ2-7; D may be TRBD1 (6 bases). This CDR3 contains 13 residues. V shed 2 bases and J shed 2 bases, with 7 bases lying between them. Germline V lookup: CDR1 MGHDK, CDR2 SYGVNS. DNA of the CDR3: TGTGCCAGCAGTGAAAGGACAGCCTACGAGCAGTACTTC. It codes for CASSERTAYEQYF.

The chain joins TRBV19 to TRBJ2-3, with a possible D match to TRBD2 (6 bases). Germline V lookup: CDR1 LNHDA, CDR2 SQIVND (reference sequence). The V end lost 7 bases, the J end lost 2 bases, and 13 bases lay between the germline ends. CDR3 length equals 14 residues. The CDR3 DNA reads TGTGCCAGTACGGAGGCGGGGCCCACAGATACGCAGTATTTT. This translates into CASTEAGPTDTQYF. The whole variable domain, remainder taken from reference TRBV19 and TRBJ2-3, is DGGITQSPKYLFRKEGQNVTLSCEQNLNHDAMYWYRQDPGQGLRLIYYSQIVNDFQKGDIAEGYSVSREKKESFPLTVTSAQKNPTAFYLCASTEAGPTDTQYFGPGTRLTVL.

This rearrangement joins TRBV6-2 or TRBV6-3 to TRBJ1-2; D not resolved. Germline V CDR1 and CDR2: MNHEY, SVGEGT. V lost 8 bases and J lost 5, with 21 bases in between. The CDR3 sequence is 15 residues long. The CDR3 DNA reads TGTGCCAGCCACACCTCCGTGGGCAGGAGATATGGCTACACCTTC. This sequence encodes CASHTSVGRRYGYTF.

CDR3 bases: TGTGCCAGCAGCTTAAGTTCGGTACAGGCCTACGAGCAGTACTTC. The encoded protein is CASSLSSVQAYEQYF. This chain connects TRBV11-2 to TRBJ2-7, with D perhaps matching TRBD1 (5 bases). The CDR3 runs to 15 residues. CDR1 is SGHAT, CDR2 FQNNGV, per germline. V lost 2 bases and J lost 2, with 13 bases in between.

This clonotype was found a few times. V is TRBV15 and J is TRBJ2-1; 10 nucleotides agree with TRBD1. V lost 2 bases to trimming and J lost 9 bases; unmatched junction nucleotides: 10. Per germline, CDR1 LNHNV and CDR2 YYDKDF (reference sequence). The CDR3 has 16 residues. The CDR3 protein is CATSRSRDRGRGEQFF. In DNA form, the CDR3 reads TGTGCCACCAGCAGATCACGGGACAGGGGCCGGGGTGAGCAGTTCTTC.

This clonotype was picked up many times. The V and J genes are TRBV7-2 and TRBJ2-3; TRBD1 is a possible D gene (8 bases). V was cut by 2 bases and J by 3 bases, with 21 bases left in between. In germline, CDR1 is SGHTA, CDR2 FQGNSA. This CDR3 has 18 residues. CDR3 coding DNA: TGTGCCAGCAGCTTAATCGGGACAGGACTAGTTCGGACAGATACGCAGTATTTT. Residues: CASSLIGTGLVRTDTQYF.

This clonotype appeared many times. This chain connects TRBV7-6 to TRBJ2-1, with 7 bases matching TRBD1. The length of the CDR3 is 18 residues. Germline V gives CDR1 SGHVS, CDR2 FNYEAQ. The V gene end was trimmed by 2 bases and the J gene end by 2 bases; junction bases not matched to a gene: 12. CDR3 in DNA: TGTGCCAGCAGCTTACCCGGACAGGACGAACCTGCCTACAATGAGCAGTTCTTC. The encoded protein is CASSLPGQDEPAYNEQFF.

About this clonotype itself: The junction departs from the called germline gene at one end, perhaps through a read error. This sequence joins TRBV7-6 and TRBJ2-1; TRBD2 aligns across 12 bases. The CDR3 consists of 18 residues. Germline-derived CDR1 and CDR2 are SGHVS and FNYEAQ. CDR3 residues: CVSTLARLAGVSYNEQFF. CDR3 in DNA: TGTGTCAGCACCCTAGCCCGACTAGCGGGGGTCTCCTACAATGAGCAGTTCTTC.

The V and J genes are TRBV20-1 and TRBJ1-5; 8 bases are a match to TRBD1. The CDR3 loop spans 17 amino acids. With 0 bases clipped from V and 4 bases from J, the junction kept 11 bases outside the gene matches. Looked up from germline, CDR1 is DFQATT and CDR2 is SNEGSKA (reference sequence). CDR3 sequence reads: CSARDFVGQGANQPQHF. CDR3 in DNA: TGCAGTGCTAGAGACTTCGTAGGACAGGGTGCAAATCAGCCCCAGCATTTT.